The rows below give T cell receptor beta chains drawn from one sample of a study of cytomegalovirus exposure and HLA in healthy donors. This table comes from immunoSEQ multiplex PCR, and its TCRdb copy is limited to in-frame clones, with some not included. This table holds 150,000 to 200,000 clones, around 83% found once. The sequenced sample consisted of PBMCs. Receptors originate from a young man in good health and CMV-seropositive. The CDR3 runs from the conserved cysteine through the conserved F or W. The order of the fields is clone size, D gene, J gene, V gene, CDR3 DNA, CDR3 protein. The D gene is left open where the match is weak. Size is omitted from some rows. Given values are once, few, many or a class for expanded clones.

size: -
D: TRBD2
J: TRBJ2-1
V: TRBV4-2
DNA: TGTGCCAGCAGCCTTAGGACTAGCGGGGGGGATCGGCAGTTCTTC
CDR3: CASSLRTSGGDRQFF

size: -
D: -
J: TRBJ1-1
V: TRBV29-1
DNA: TGCAGCGTTGAATCGGGGAACACTGAAGCTTTCTTT
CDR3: CSVESGNTEAFF

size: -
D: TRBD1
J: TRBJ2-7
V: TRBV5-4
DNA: TGTGCCAGCAGCTTGGGGGACAGGGACGGCGAGCAGTACTTC
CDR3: CASSLGDRDGEQYF

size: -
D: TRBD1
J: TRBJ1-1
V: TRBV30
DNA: TGTGCCTGCAACGCAGGGGGCGGTAACACTGAAGCTTTCTTT
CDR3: CACNAGGGNTEAFF

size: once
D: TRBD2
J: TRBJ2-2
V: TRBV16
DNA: TGTGCCAGCAGCCCCCGACTAGCGGGGGGCAACACCGGGGAGCTGTTTTTT
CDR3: CASSPRLAGGNTGELFF

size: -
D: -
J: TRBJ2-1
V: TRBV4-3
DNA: TGCGCCAGCAGCCAAGATTCTAGGGGGGGCTTCAGGGCGAACCCCCAGTTCTTC
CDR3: CASSQDSRGGFRANPQFF

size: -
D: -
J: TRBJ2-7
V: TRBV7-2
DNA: TGTGCCAGCAGCTTAGCGTACGGGACACAAGCCGAGCAGTACTTC
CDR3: CASSLAYGTQAEQYF

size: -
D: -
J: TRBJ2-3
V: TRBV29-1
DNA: TGCAGCGTTGAGAGGGTCGGAGATACGCAGTATTTT
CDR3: CSVERVGDTQYF

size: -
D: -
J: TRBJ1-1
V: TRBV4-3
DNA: TGCGCCAGCAGCCAAACGGTCATGAACACTGAAGCTTTCTTT
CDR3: CASSQTVMNTEAFF

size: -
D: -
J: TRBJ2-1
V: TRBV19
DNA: TGTGCCACCAGACCCGGGGGTTTAAACAATGAGCAGTTCTTC
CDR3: CATRPGGLNNEQFF

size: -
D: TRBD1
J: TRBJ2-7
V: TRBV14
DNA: TGTGCCAGCAGCCCCATGACAGGGGGCCTATACGAGCAGTACTTC
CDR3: CASSPMTGGLYEQYF

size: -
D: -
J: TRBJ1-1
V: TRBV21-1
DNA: TGTGCCAGCAGCCAACGGCAGAGGGGCCAGGGGAGCACTGAAGCTTTCTTT
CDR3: CASSQRQRGQGSTEAFF

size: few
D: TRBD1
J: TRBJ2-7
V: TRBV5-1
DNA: TGCGCCAGCAGCTCGGGGACAGCCTACGAGCAGTACTTC
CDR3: CASSSGTAYEQYF

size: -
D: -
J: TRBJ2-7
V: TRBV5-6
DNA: TGTGCCAGCAGCTTTCCACGGGGGGCGGCCTACGAGCAGTACTTC
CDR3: CASSFPRGAAYEQYF

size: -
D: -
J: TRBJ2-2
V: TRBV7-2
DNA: TGTGCCAGCAGAGTGGACAGGGCGGGAGCCGGGGAGCTGTTTTTT
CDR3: CASRVDRAGAGELFF

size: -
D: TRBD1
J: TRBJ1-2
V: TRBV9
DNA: TGTGCCAGCAGCGTTAAAGGGGGCGAACATGGCTACACCTTC
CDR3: CASSVKGGEHGYTF

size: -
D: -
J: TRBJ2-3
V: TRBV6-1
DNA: TGTGCCAGCAGTGATTCCCGAAGCGGCACAGATACGCAGTATTTT
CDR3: CASSDSRSGTDTQYF

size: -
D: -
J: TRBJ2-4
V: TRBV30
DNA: TGTGCCTGGAGTGAGGGGCTGATAGCCAAAAACATTCAGTACTTC
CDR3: CAWSEGLIAKNIQYF

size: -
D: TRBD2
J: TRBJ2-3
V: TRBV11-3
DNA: TGTGCCAGCAGCTTTAGCGGGGCGAGCACAGATACGCAGTATTTT
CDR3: CASSFSGASTDTQYF

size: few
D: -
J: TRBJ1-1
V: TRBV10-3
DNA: TGTGCCATCAGGGCGAACGGAGGAGCTTTCTTT
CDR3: CAIRANGGAFF

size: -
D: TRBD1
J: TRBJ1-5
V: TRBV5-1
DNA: TGCGCCAGCAGCCCCCAGGGGGATAGCAATCAGCCCCAGCATTTT
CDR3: CASSPQGDSNQPQHF

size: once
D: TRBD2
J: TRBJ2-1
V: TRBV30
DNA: TGTGCCTGGAGTGGGACTAGCAATGATGAGCAGTTCTTC
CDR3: CAWSGTSNDEQFF

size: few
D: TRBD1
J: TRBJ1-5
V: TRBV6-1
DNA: TGTGCCAGCAGTAAAGCGTGGGACAGGGGCGGCGGTCAGCCCCAGCATTTT
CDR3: CASSKAWDRGGGQPQHF

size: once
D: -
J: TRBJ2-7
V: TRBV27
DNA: TGTGCCAGCAGGAAACCAGGGGAAAGCTCCTACGAGCAGTACTTC
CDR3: CASRKPGESSYEQYF

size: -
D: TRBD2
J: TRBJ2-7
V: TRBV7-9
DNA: TGTGCCAGCAGCCCGAACTCAGCGGGGAGGAACGAGCAGTACTTC
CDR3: CASSPNSAGRNEQYF

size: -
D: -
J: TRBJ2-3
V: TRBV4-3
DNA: TGCGCCAGCAGCCAAGATCCGGGGACAGATACGCAGTATTTT
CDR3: CASSQDPGTDTQYF

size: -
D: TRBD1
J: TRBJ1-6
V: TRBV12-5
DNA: TGTGCTAGTGGTTGGGGGACAGAATCTAATTCACCCCTCCACTTT
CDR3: CASGWGTESNSPLHF

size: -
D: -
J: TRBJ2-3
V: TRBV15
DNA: TGTGCCACCAGCAGGGGCGGGGACACAGATACGCAGTATTTT
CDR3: CATSRGGDTDTQYF

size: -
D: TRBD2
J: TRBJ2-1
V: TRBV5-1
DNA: TGCGCCAGCAGCAGGATAGCGGGGGACCGGTACAATGAGCAGTTCTTC
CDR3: CASSRIAGDRYNEQFF

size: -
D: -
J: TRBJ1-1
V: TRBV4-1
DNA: TGCGCCAGCAGCCAAGATGATGGGGGGACGTGGTGGGCTTTCTTT
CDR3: CASSQDDGGTWWAFF

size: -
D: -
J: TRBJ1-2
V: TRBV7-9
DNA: TGTGCCAGCAGCTTCGAAAACAGGGCCAACTATGGCTACACCTTC
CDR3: CASSFENRANYGYTF

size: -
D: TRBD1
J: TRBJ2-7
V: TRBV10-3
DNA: TGTGCCATCGGGGACAGGCCCTACGAGCAGTACTTC
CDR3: CAIGDRPYEQYF

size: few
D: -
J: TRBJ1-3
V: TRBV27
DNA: TGTGCCAGCAGTTCCCAGACTGGAAACACCATATATTTT
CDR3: CASSSQTGNTIYF

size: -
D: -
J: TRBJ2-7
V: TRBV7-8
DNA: TGTGCCAGCAGTTTGGGGCTAGGCCCATCCTTTTACGAGCAGTACTTC
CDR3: CASSLGLGPSFYEQYF

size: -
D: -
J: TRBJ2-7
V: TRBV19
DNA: TGTGCCAGTAGTATAGGGGCGCGCGGGTACGAGCAGTACTTC
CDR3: CASSIGARGYEQYF

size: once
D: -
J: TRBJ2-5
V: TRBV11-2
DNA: TGTGCCAGCAGCTTAGTAGTAGAGACCCAGTACTTC
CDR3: CASSLVVETQYF

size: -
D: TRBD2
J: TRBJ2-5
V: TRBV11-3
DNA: TGTGCCAGCAGCTTAGGATTTGGCGGGGGGGAAGAGACCCAGTACTTC
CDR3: CASSLGFGGGEETQYF

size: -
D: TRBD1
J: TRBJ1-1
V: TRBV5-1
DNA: TGCGCCAGCAGCTGGAACGGACAGGAGAACACTGAAGCTTTCTTT
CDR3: CASSWNGQENTEAFF

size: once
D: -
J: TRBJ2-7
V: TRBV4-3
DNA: TGCGCCAGCAGCCAAAGTCAGAGGTCCTACGAGCAGTACTTC
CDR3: CASSQSQRSYEQYF

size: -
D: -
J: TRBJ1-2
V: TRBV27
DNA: TGTGCCAGCAGTGATAGCGCTAACTATGGCTACACCTTC
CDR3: CASSDSANYGYTF

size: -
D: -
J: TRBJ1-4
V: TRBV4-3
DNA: TGCGCCAGCAGCCAAGAGGTGCGCAGGGATATTAATGAAAAACTGTTTTTT
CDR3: CASSQEVRRDINEKLFF

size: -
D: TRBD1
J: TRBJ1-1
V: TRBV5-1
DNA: TGCGCCAGCAGCCTACAGGGGATGACGGAGACTGAAGCTTTCTTT
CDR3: CASSLQGMTETEAFF

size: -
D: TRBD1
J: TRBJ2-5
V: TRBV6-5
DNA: TGTGCCAGCAGTTACTCTGGACAGGGCACCGAGACCCAGTACTTC
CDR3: CASSYSGQGTETQYF

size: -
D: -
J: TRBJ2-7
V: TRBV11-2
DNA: TGTGCCAGCAGCTTCGGACTCTCCTACGAGCAGTACTTC
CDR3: CASSFGLSYEQYF

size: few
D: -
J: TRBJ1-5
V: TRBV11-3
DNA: TGTGCCAGCAGCTTAGTGCGGGGCCGCCATGGCAATCAGCCCCAGCATTTT
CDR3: CASSLVRGRHGNQPQHF

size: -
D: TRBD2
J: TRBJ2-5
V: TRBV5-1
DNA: TGCGCCAGCAGCCTTAGACTAGCGGGGGATACGGAGACCCAGTACTTC
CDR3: CASSLRLAGDTETQYF

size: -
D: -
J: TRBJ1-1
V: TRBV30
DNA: TGTGCCTGGATTAGGCGGGGGGGAAGCACTGAAGCTTTCTTT
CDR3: CAWIRRGGSTEAFF

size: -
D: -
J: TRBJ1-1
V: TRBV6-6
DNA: TGTGCCAGCAGTTACGGGCGGAACACTGAAGCTTTCTTT
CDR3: CASSYGRNTEAFF

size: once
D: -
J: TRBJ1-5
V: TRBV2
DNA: TGTGCCAGTAGTGAGGAGGGCGGCAATCAGCCCCAGCATTTT
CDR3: CASSEEGGNQPQHF

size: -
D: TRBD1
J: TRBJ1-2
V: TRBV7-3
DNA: TGTGCCAGCAGCTTAGGAGGGACAGGAGCTAACTATGGCTACACCTTC
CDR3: CASSLGGTGANYGYTF

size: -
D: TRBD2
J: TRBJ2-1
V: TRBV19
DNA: TGTGCCAGTAGTATGAAGGGACTAGCGGGCAATGAGCAGTTCTTC
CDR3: CASSMKGLAGNEQFF

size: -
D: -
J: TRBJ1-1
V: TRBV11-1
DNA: TGTGCCAGCAGTGCGGGGATGAACACTGAAGCTTTCTTT
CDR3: CASSAGMNTEAFF

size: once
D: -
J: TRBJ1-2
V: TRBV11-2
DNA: TGTGCCAGCAGCTCTCCAGGTTGGCAGGGTCTTAACTATGGCTACACCTTC
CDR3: CASSSPGWQGLNYGYTF

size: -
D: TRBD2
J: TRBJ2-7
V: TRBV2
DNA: TGTGCCAGCAGTGAACGGCTAGCGGGGATCTTCGAGCAGTACTTC
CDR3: CASSERLAGIFEQYF

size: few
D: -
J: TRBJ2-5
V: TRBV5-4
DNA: TGTGCCAGCAGCTTCGGACAGCAAGAGACCCAGTACTTC
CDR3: CASSFGQQETQYF